One and the same sample provided the 5 T cell receptor beta chains below, sequenced in a study of T cell repertoires in cytomegalovirus infection. No antigens are known for them. MiXCR, run by TCRdb on the reads, gives a single entry per CDR3 protein. The sample has 95,000 to 120,000 distinct CDR3 sequences, 30% to 35% seen once. The sample here was CD8+ T cells from cultured PBMCs, taken from culture after CMV antigen stimulation. Source of these receptors: a human donor in good health (CMV status not recorded). Some clones in this sample may be carry-over from other donors' samples.

The chain links TRBV5-1 to TRBJ2-1; 12 bases align to TRBD2. With 5 bases clipped from V and 5 bases from J, the junction kept 8 bases outside the gene matches. Looked up from germline, CDR1 is SGHRS and CDR2 is YFSETQ. This CDR3 region has 16 residues. The CDR3 sequence is CASRYSSGGGNNEQFF. DNA for the CDR3: TGCGCCAGCAGGTACTCTAGCGGGGGGGGAAACAATGAGCAGTTCTTC.

The CDR3 sequence: CASSLYVNTGELFF. The CDR3, as DNA: TGTGCCAGCAGCTTGTATGTGAACACCGGGGAGCTGTTTTTT. The rearrangement links TRBV5-5 to TRBJ2-2; D gene ambiguous. This CDR3 region has 14 residues. The V end was cut by 1 base, the J end by 1 base, with 5 bases between. CDR1 SGHKS and CDR2 YYEKEE come from the germline V gene (reference sequence).

The chain links TRBV29-1 to TRBJ1-2; 9 bases agree with TRBD1. The CDR3 has 15 amino acids. Germline assignment: CDR1 SQVTM and CDR2 ANQGSEA. J lost 4 bases, V lost 1 base, and 7 bases had no gene match. The CDR3 loop reads CSVEGNRGQSYGYTF. The DNA for the CDR3 is TGCAGCGTTGAAGGGAACAGGGGGCAGAGCTATGGCTACACCTTC.

This clonotype has just a few counts. V usage is TRBV4-2 and J usage is TRBJ2-1; the D is unclear. Germline V gene data show CDR1 as LGHNA and CDR2 as YNFKEQ. The CDR3 runs 18 residues. Trimming took off 0 bases at V and 8 bases at J, with 23 bases between the two ends. The CDR3 protein is CASSQDTDETLAGHEQFF. The CDR3 coding sequence is TGTGCCAGCAGCCAAGATACCGACGAGACACTTGCCGGGCATGAGCAGTTCTTC.

This sequence joins TRBV9 and TRBJ1-3; D call uncertain. The CDR3 runs 16 residues. Germline V lookup: CDR1 SGDLS, CDR2 YYNGEE. V lost 0 bases to trimming and J lost 0 bases, with 10 bases between them. Here the CDR3 DNA reads TGTGCCAGCAGCGTAGATCAGGACTACTCTGGAAACACCATATATTTT. This codes for CASSVDQDYSGNTIYF.